These 15 T cell receptor beta chains share one sample of origin, sequenced in a study of cytomegalovirus exposure and HLA in healthy donors. The PCR had 60 Vbeta and 13 Jbeta primers. Produced via immunoSEQ multiplex PCR; TCRdb's table is partial and in-frame only. This sample has roughly 200,000 clones; over 65% occur once, and the top ten carry 2.7%. Sequenced: PBMCs. Receptor source: an older woman in good health and CMV-seropositive.

This clone was observed once. The chain couples TRBV10-3 to TRBJ2-3, with D possibly matching TRBD1 (6 bases). Per germline, CDR1 ENHRY and CDR2 SYGVKD. V was shortened by 3 bases and J by 5 bases, with 18 bases between the two germline ends. CDR3 length: 16 amino acids. CDR3 loop: CAISEDRAGVRDTQYF. CDR3 bases: TGTGCCATCAGTGAAGATAGGGCAGGGGTTAGAGATACGCAGTATTTT.

This clone was counted between two and nine times. V is TRBV7-9 and J is TRBJ1-5; D is unclear. Per germline, CDR1 SEHNR and CDR2 FQNEAQ (reference sequence). V was pared by 1 base and J by 7 bases, with 5 bases between. This CDR3 spans 12 amino acids. The chain's CDR3 is CASSLETQPQHF. The DNA of the CDR3 is TGTGCCAGCAGCTTAGAGACACAGCCCCAGCATTTT.

This chain joins TRBV27 and TRBJ1-1, with D uncertain. Germline V gene data show CDR1 as MNHEY and CDR2 as SMNVEV (reference sequence). CDR3 length: 15 amino acids. Deletions cut 0 bases from V and 1 base from J, with 9 bases between. CDR3 region: CASSLSPSGNTEAFF. CDR3 sequence (DNA): TGTGCCAGCAGTTTATCCCCGAGTGGGAACACTGAAGCTTTCTTT.

This clone was detected once. The chain recombines TRBV6-1 with TRBJ1-4; tentatively, D is TRBD1 (5 bases). This CDR3 region has 15 residues. The V gene lost 1 base and the J gene lost 8 bases, with 14 bases spanning the gap. Germline CDR1 is MNHNS and CDR2 is SASEGT. This CDR3 is CASSEGGDGGEKLFF. DNA for the CDR3: TGTGCCAGCAGTGAAGGAGGGGACGGAGGGGAAAAACTGTTTTTT.

The chain employs TRBV7-2 and TRBJ1-2, with a tentative D call TRBD1 (6 bases). This CDR3 region has 13 residues. V gave up 4 bases and J gave up 6 bases, with 12 bases separating them. Germline values: CDR1 SGHTA, CDR2 FQGNSA. CDR3 nucleotide sequence: TGTGCCAGCAGCTATGGACAGACTAATGGCTACACCTTC. Its translation is CASSYGQTNGYTF.

This clone was picked up a small number of times. The chain links TRBV6-5 to TRBJ2-7, with 10 bases matching TRBD1. Germline CDR1 and CDR2: MNHEY and SVGAGI. With 4 bases clipped from V and 6 bases from J, the junction kept 12 bases outside the gene matches. The CDR3 is 16 residues long. CDR3 loop: CASSSTPGTGDTEQYF. DNA of the CDR3: TGTGCCAGCAGTTCGACACCCGGGACAGGGGATACCGAGCAGTACTTC.

CDR3 coding DNA: TGTGCCAGCAGCTTGTGGACTAGCGGGGAGACCCAGTACTTC. It yields the protein CASSLWTSGETQYF. V and J are TRBV5-6 and TRBJ2-5; 11 bases fit TRBD2. Germline lookup yields CDR1 SGHDT and CDR2 YYEEEE. The CDR3 consists of 14 residues. Trimming took 1 base from V and 5 from J; bases not matched to a gene: 1.

This chain joins TRBV5-8 and TRBJ2-3, with 8 bases identical to TRBD2. The trim removed 0 bases at V and 1 base at J, leaving 1 base unmatched. CDR1 and CDR2 (germline): SGHTS, YDEGEE. The CDR3 spans 15 residues. CDR3 sequence reads: CASSLVLAGTDTQYF. The CDR3 DNA follows: TGTGCCAGCAGCTTGGTACTAGCGGGCACAGATACGCAGTATTTT.

The table lists this clone with a few counts. The chain recombines TRBV11-2 with TRBJ2-3, with 9 bases matching TRBD2. The trim removed 5 bases at V and 6 bases at J, leaving 12 bases unmatched. Germline assignment: CDR1 SGHAT and CDR2 FQNNGV. This CDR3 comprises 16 residues. The CDR3, as DNA: TGTGCCAGCAGCGCCGTCCGCGGGAGGGCCTTTGATACGCAGTATTTT. It encodes CASSAVRGRAFDTQYF.

The J gene is TRBJ2-5, the V gene TRBV5-1; D is uncertain. Germline lookup yields CDR1 SGHRS and CDR2 YFSETQ. This CDR3 region has 14 residues. Trimming left V 0 bases short and J 1 base short, with 7 bases between. The CDR3 here is CASSLDPIQETQYF. DNA of the CDR3: TGCGCCAGCAGCTTGGATCCTATCCAAGAGACCCAGTACTTC.

CDR3 region: CAWRKGAQPQHF. CDR3 coding DNA: TGTGCCTGGAGAAAGGGGGCTCAGCCCCAGCATTTT. V usage is TRBV30 and J usage is TRBJ1-5; 7 bases agree with TRBD1. The length of the CDR3 is 12 residues. Looked up from germline, CDR1 is GTSNPN and CDR2 is SVGIG (reference sequence). V shed 3 bases, J shed 6 bases, and the junction held 2 bases outside the gene matches.

The chain uses TRBV27 and TRBJ1-2; no clear D. Germline CDR1 MNHEY, CDR2 SMNVEV (reference sequence). This CDR3 has 16 residues. V was trimmed by 6 bases and J by 0 bases, leaving 17 bases between them. CDR3 region: CASRPSGSPSNYGYTF. In DNA form, the CDR3 reads TGTGCCAGCAGGCCTTCGGGGAGTCCGTCTAACTATGGCTACACCTTC.

Worth noting for this clone: Other DNA sequences in this sample translate to the same CDR3. This sequence joins TRBV5-1 and TRBJ1-2; D unclear. The germline V gene has CDR1 SGHRS and CDR2 YFSETQ. Trimming took off 1 base at V and 2 bases at J, with 6 bases between the two ends. The CDR3 loop spans 13 amino acids. CDR3 amino acids: CASSLTANYGYTF. CDR3 coding DNA: TGCGCCAGCAGCTTGACAGCCAACTATGGCTACACCTTC.

The chain couples TRBV4-1 to TRBJ2-3; 9 bases agree with TRBD2. V trimming: 0 bases; J trimming: 5 bases; junction bases outside the gene matches: 9. Germline V gives CDR1 MGHRA, CDR2 YSYEKL. The CDR3 runs to 17 residues. The CDR3 DNA is TGCGCCAGCAGCCAAGAGGCTGGCGGGGGGGCCGGAGATACGCAGTATTTT. Translated, it gives CASSQEAGGGAGDTQYF.

This chain links TRBV5-4 with TRBJ2-3, with TRBD2 identical over 7 bases. The CDR3 runs to 16 residues. The germline gives CDR1 SGHNT, CDR2 YYREEE (reference sequence). The trim removed 4 bases at V and 3 bases at J, leaving 11 bases unmatched. The CDR3 nucleotides are TGTGCCAGCAGCATGCTTCGCGGGAGTCGTACAGATACGCAGTATTTT. It codes for CASSMLRGSRTDTQYF.